A single sample is the source of the 22 T cell receptor beta chains below, sequenced in a study of blood T cell repertoires in COVID-19. The repertoire was sequenced with immunoSEQ multiplex PCR; TCRdb's copy has only in-frame clones and lacks some. The table records about 240,000 clones, roughly 90% of them present only once. The specimen sequenced was PBMCs or T cells enriched from blood (not recorded which). Source of these receptors: a man aged 40-49 years who had recovered from COVID-19.

This chain links TRBV19 with TRBJ1-2, with 8 nucleotides matching TRBD1. The CDR3 totals 17 residues. CDR1 and CDR2 (germline): LNHDA, SQIVND (reference sequence). J was trimmed by 7 bases and V by 3 bases; bases with no gene match: 16. The DNA for the CDR3 is TGTGCCAGTAGTATGGACGCGACAGGGGTCTTTAAGGGTGGCTACACCTTC. Translating it yields CASSMDATGVFKGGYTF.

The rearrangement joins TRBV30 to TRBJ1-6; no definite D call. Germline assignment: CDR1 GTSNPN and CDR2 SVGIG (reference sequence). Between the trimmed V and J ends, which lost 3 bases and 7 bases, there was a span of 10 bases. The CDR3 loop spans 13 amino acids. The CDR3 DNA sequence: TGTGCCTGGAGGGGCAGTGAGAATTCACCCCTCCACTTT. It yields the protein CAWRGSENSPLHF.

V usage is TRBV19 and J usage is TRBJ2-1; 13 bases agree with TRBD2. Trimming removed 1 base from V and 3 bases from J; junction bases left unmatched: 6. Germline CDR1 reads LNHDA; CDR2 reads SQIVND (reference sequence). The CDR3 sequence is 18 residues long. The CDR3 here is CASSIGGGLAGYYNEQFF. The CDR3 DNA is TGTGCCAGTAGTATAGGTGGGGGACTAGCGGGATACTACAATGAGCAGTTCTTC.

The rearrangement links TRBV19 to TRBJ2-7; 7 nucleotides match TRBD1. The CDR3 runs to 12 residues. V lost 6 bases, J lost 8 bases, and 7 bases stayed unmatched. Germline V gene data show CDR1 as LNHDA and CDR2 as SQIVND (reference sequence). The CDR3 protein is CASSTGQSKQYF. In DNA form, the CDR3 reads TGTGCCAGTAGCACGGGACAGTCCAAGCAGTACTTC.

This clone was picked up many times. The chain recombines TRBV12-3 or TRBV12-4 with TRBJ1-2; a possible D gene is TRBD1 (5 bases). V lost 1 base and J 8 bases, leaving 11 bases between the germline ends. The CDR3 contains 13 residues. This chain's CDR3 is CASSLGGSIGYTF. CDR3 in DNA: TGTGCCAGCAGTTTAGGGGGCTCTATCGGCTACACCTTC.

This clone was counted a single time. The chain carries TRBV4-1 and TRBJ1-5; TRBD1 matches at 7 bases. Germline assignment: CDR1 MGHRA and CDR2 YSYEKL. The CDR3 contains 20 residues. V lost 1 base to trimming and J lost 0 bases; unmatched junction nucleotides: 15. The CDR3 nucleotides read TGCGCCAGCAGCCAAGCCCTGGTTTATACAGGGGTAGATAGCAATCAGCCCCAGCATTTT. It translates to CASSQALVYTGVDSNQPQHF.

The chain combines TRBV4-1 with TRBJ2-2; TRBD2 matches 11 bases. The CDR3 totals 16 residues. Germline CDR1 MGHRA, CDR2 YSYEKL. The ends lost 5 bases at V and 1 base at J; junction bases unmatched: 3. CDR3 residues: CASSKGLAVNTGELFF. CDR3 nucleotide sequence: TGCGCCAGCAGCAAGGGACTAGCGGTGAACACCGGGGAGCTGTTTTTT.

The chain carries TRBV9 and TRBJ2-3; 8 bases are a match to TRBD1. The CDR3 consists of 14 residues. Germline CDR1 SGDLS, CDR2 YYNGEE. V gave up 3 bases and J gave up 1 base; unmatched junction bases: 1. CDR3 amino acids: CASSGQGRTDTQYF. CDR3 DNA sequence: TGTGCCAGCAGCGGACAGGGGCGCACAGATACGCAGTATTTT. Together with reference TRBV9 and TRBJ2-3, the CDR3 gives the full variable domain: DSGVTQTPKHLITATGQRVTLRCSPRSGDLSVYWYQQSLDQGLQFLIQYYNGEERAKGNILERFSAQQFPDLHSELNLSSLELGDSALYFCASSGQGRTDTQYFGPGTRLTVL.

The rearrangement joins TRBV5-1 to TRBJ2-1, with D perhaps TRBD1 (6 bases). The germline V gene encodes CDR1 SGHRS and CDR2 YFSETQ. The CDR3 has 14 amino acids. Trimming removed 5 bases from V and 5 bases from J, with 14 bases in between. CDR3 sequence reads: CASRPGTTNNEQFF. The CDR3 coding sequence is TGCGCCAGCAGGCCCGGGACAACAAACAATGAGCAGTTCTTC.

The chain carries TRBV7-9 and TRBJ2-1; TRBD1 aligns across 8 bases. The length of the CDR3 is 16 residues. CDR1 and CDR2 (germline): SEHNR, FQNEAQ (reference sequence). J was trimmed by 5 bases and V by 3 bases; bases with no gene match: 9. In nucleotides, the CDR3 is TGTGCCAGCAGCTTCCCCTCTCGACAGGGGAACAATGAGCAGTTCTTC. Protein product: CASSFPSRQGNNEQFF.

The chain uses TRBV5-4 and TRBJ1-6, with D uncertain. V shed 4 bases and J shed 2 bases, with 13 bases lying between them. This CDR3 is built from 16 residues. The germline CDR1 and CDR2 sequences are SGHNT and YYREEE (reference sequence). The CDR3 is CASSPEPGAYNSPLHF. The CDR3 bases are TGTGCCAGCAGCCCGGAGCCCGGGGCCTATAATTCACCCCTCCACTTT. Combining the CDR3 with reference TRBV5-4 and TRBJ1-6 gives the whole variable domain ETGVTQSPTHLIKTRGQQVTLRCSSQSGHNTVSWYQQALGQGPQFIFQYYREEENGRGNFPPRFSGLQFPNYSSELNVNALELDDSALYLCASSPEPGAYNSPLHFGNGTRLTVT.

This clone occurred once. V gene TRBV30 combines with J gene TRBJ1-4; D ambiguous. This CDR3 contains 15 residues. CDR1 is GTSNPN, CDR2 SVGIG, per germline (reference sequence). CDR3 amino acids: CAAKKPLTTNEKLFF. CDR3 in DNA: TGTGCTGCAAAAAAGCCTCTAACAACTAATGAAAAACTGTTTTTT.

This rearrangement joins TRBV4-3 to TRBJ2-1; 8 bases fit TRBD1. From germline, CDR1 is LGHNA and CDR2 YSLEER. This CDR3 is built from 16 residues. V trimming: 1 base; J trimming: 3 bases; junction bases outside the gene matches: 5. In DNA form, the CDR3 reads TGCGCCAGCAGCCAAGCGACAGGGGAAAACTACAATGAGCAGTTCTTC. Translated: CASSQATGENYNEQFF.

This sequence joins TRBV11-2 and TRBJ2-7, with TRBD2 identical over 9 bases. V gave up 0 bases and J gave up 12 bases; unmatched junction bases: 9. The CDR3 loop spans 14 amino acids. Germline V CDR1 and CDR2: SGHAT, FQNNGV. CDR3 in amino acids: CASSLDEVAGVGYF. CDR3 sequence (DNA): TGTGCCAGCAGCTTAGATGAGGTAGCGGGAGTTGGGTACTTC.

This chain connects TRBV3-1 (or the pseudogene TRBV3-2) to TRBJ2-3; the match to TRBD1 covers 8 bases. The trim removed 4 bases at V and 0 bases at J, leaving 3 bases unmatched. CDR1 is LGHDT, CDR2 YNNKEL, per germline (reference sequence). The CDR3 consists of 15 residues. CDR3 protein: CASSRQGSSTDTQYF. In DNA form, the CDR3 reads TGTGCCAGCAGCCGACAGGGGTCTAGCACAGATACGCAGTATTTT.

V gene TRBV7-9 combines with J gene TRBJ1-6, with D perhaps TRBD1 (5 bases). Trimming cost V 1 base and J 8 bases, with 12 bases left between them. Germline V gene lookup returns CDR1 SEHNR and CDR2 FQNEAQ (reference sequence). The CDR3 sequence is 15 residues long. CDR3 nucleotides: TGTGCCAGCAGCTTAGATTTGGGGGGAGATTCACCCCTCCACTTT. Translating it yields CASSLDLGGDSPLHF.

This sequence joins TRBV7-9 and TRBJ1-2; D gene ambiguous. Trimming pared 5 bases from V and 1 base from J, leaving 11 bases between. The CDR3 length is 14 residues. Germline V gene data show CDR1 as SEHNR and CDR2 as FQNEAQ (reference sequence). CDR3 sequence (DNA): TGTGCCAGCAGCCACCCGGAGCTTAACTATGGCTACACCTTC. Translated: CASSHPELNYGYTF.

This clone was recorded a few times. The chain recombines TRBV5-4 with TRBJ1-1, with 7 bases identical to TRBD1. Germline CDR1 and CDR2: SGHNT and YYREEE (reference sequence). V was pared by 4 bases and J by 0 bases, with 3 bases of the junction left unmatched. This CDR3 region has 14 residues. The CDR3 protein is CASSIQGMNTEAFF. The CDR3 DNA sequence: TGTGCCAGCAGCATACAGGGGATGAACACTGAAGCTTTCTTT.

J is TRBJ2-6 and V is TRBV2; 7 positions agree with TRBD1. The CDR3 spans 17 residues. V was pared by 8 bases and J by 0 bases, with 10 bases of the junction left unmatched. The V gene's germline CDR1 is SNHLY and CDR2 FYNNEI. CDR3 nucleotides: TGTGCCAGCCAGTGGGACAGCCTCATCTCTGGGGCCAACGTCCTGACTTTC. It is translated as CASQWDSLISGANVLTF.

The CDR3 DNA reads as TGTGCCAGCAGCCCCCCTGAAGGGGCCCAGTACTTC. Translated, it gives CASSPPEGAQYF. The chain couples TRBV9 to TRBJ2-5, with D perhaps matching TRBD1 (5 bases). Germline CDR1 reads SGDLS; CDR2 reads YYNGEE. V was clipped by 4 bases and J by 9 bases, with 13 bases between them. This CDR3 has 12 amino acids.

V usage is TRBV28 and J usage is TRBJ2-5; 9 bases align to TRBD2. From germline, CDR1 is MDHEN and CDR2 SYDVKM. Unmatched junction bases numbered 9, after V lost 6 bases and J lost 4 bases. The CDR3 is 15 amino acids. The DNA of the CDR3 is TGTGCCAGCAGGTATAGCGGGAGTCTGCGAGAGACCCAGTACTTC. Its protein product is CASRYSGSLRETQYF.

V usage is TRBV5-4 and J usage is TRBJ2-5; D not resolved. The germline V gene has CDR1 SGHNT and CDR2 YYREEE (reference sequence). This CDR3 is 14 amino acids long. The ends were cut back, 1 base at V and 2 bases at J, with 9 bases in the middle. This chain's CDR3 is CASSLITEQETQYF. The CDR3 nucleotides are TGTGCCAGCAGCTTGATTACAGAGCAAGAGACCCAGTACTTC. The variable domain in full, with the rest retrieved from reference TRBV5-4 and TRBJ2-5, is ETGVTQSPTHLIKTRGQQVTLRCSSQSGHNTVSWYQQALGQGPQFIFQYYREEENGRGNFPPRFSGLQFPNYSSELNVNALELDDSALYLCASSLITEQETQYFGPGTRLLVL.